A single sample gave rise to the 30 T cell receptor beta chains below, sequenced in a study of T cells in Graves' hyperthyroidism and ophthalmopathy. Using RNA transcripts as the source, TCR beta CDR3 regions were amplified. The HTBI set primed first-round TCR CDR3 RT-PCR. Each CDR3 protein gets one entry after TCRdb re-called the multiplex PCR reads with MiXCR. The sample lists about 720,000 distinct CDR3 sequences; roughly 17% were seen once. Material: blood. The receptor set was obtained from a man younger than 35 with Graves' hyperthyroidism.

On this clonotype: Possible read error: a much larger clone is one base away. The chain combines TRBV7-9 with TRBJ2-3; D is perhaps TRBD1 (6 bases). Per germline, CDR1 SEHNR and CDR2 FQNEAQ (reference sequence). The V end lost 5 bases, the J end lost 5 bases, and 20 bases lay between the germline ends. This CDR3 has 16 residues. DNA for the CDR3: TGTGCCAGCAGCCCAGATCACAGGGACGACATAGATACGCAGTATTTT. Its protein is CASSPDHRDDIDTQYF.

This clonotype was seen only a few times. The chain joins TRBV27 to TRBJ2-4, with 10 positions matching TRBD2. The CDR3 sequence is 14 residues long. Germline CDR1 is MNHEY and CDR2 is SMNVEV (reference sequence). Trimming at V came to 6 bases and at J to 5 bases, leaving 4 bases not matched to a gene. The CDR3 DNA follows: TGTGCCAGCAGCCGGGGACTAGCGCAAAACATTCAGTACTTC. Encoded protein: CASSRGLAQNIQYF.

Only a few counts were recorded for this clonotype. The CDR3 DNA reads as TGTGCCAGCAGGGTAAAGGGGAATAGCAATCAGCCCCAGCATTTT. This sequence encodes CASRVKGNSNQPQHF. The chain combines TRBV6-1 with TRBJ1-5; weak D call: TRBD1 (5 bases). Germline assignment: CDR1 MNHNS and CDR2 SASEGT. The CDR3 is 15 amino acids. Trimming pared 6 bases from V and 0 bases from J, leaving 12 bases between.

A single count supports this clonotype. V is TRBV6-2 or TRBV6-3 and J is TRBJ2-1, with 9 bases lining up with TRBD2. CDR1 is MNHEY, CDR2 SVGEGT, per germline. V lost 6 bases and J lost 8; bases outside the gene matches: 20. The CDR3 extends over 18 amino acids. The DNA for the CDR3 is TGTGCCAGCAGACCCCGCGCGGGAGGGGGAGGGGTAAGGGATGAGCAGTTCTTC. Translation gives CASRPRAGGGGVRDEQFF.

This clonotype has more than one count but fewer than ten. The gene calls are TRBV28 and TRBJ2-7, with a possible D match to TRBD1 (6 bases). The CDR3 runs 15 residues. V was pared by 10 bases and J by 4 bases, with 23 bases between. CDR1 is MDHEN and CDR2 is SYDVKM in the germline V gene. CDR3 DNA sequence: TGTGCCACCAGATCCCGGGGACATGGGCGATACGAGCAGTACTTC. The encoded protein is CATRSRGHGRYEQYF.

The chain couples TRBV19 to TRBJ1-1; D is possibly TRBD1 (6 bases). Trimming removed 6 bases from V and 4 bases from J, with 15 bases in between. The CDR3 contains 14 residues. The germline gives CDR1 LNHDA, CDR2 SQIVND (reference sequence). CDR3: CASRGGQRSTEAFF. The CDR3 bases are TGTGCCAGTAGGGGCGGACAGAGAAGCACTGAAGCTTTCTTT.

The chain employs TRBV9 and TRBJ1-2; possibly TRBD1 for D (5 bases). The CDR3 length is 16 residues. Germline-derived CDR1 and CDR2 are SGDLS and YYNGEE. V was clipped by 3 bases and J by 5 bases, with 20 bases between them. CDR3 protein: CASSEPFRGGSYGYTF. CDR3 bases: TGTGCCAGCAGCGAACCCTTCCGGGGCGGCTCTTATGGCTACACCTTC.

This clonotype was seen repeatedly, ten times or more. The chain combines TRBV27 with TRBJ2-5; 14 bases agree with TRBD2. The germline V gene has CDR1 MNHEY and CDR2 SMNVEV (reference sequence). The CDR3 sequence is 15 residues long. V lost 7 bases to trimming and J lost 5 bases; unmatched junction nucleotides: 6. The CDR3 sequence: CASTRLAGGGETQYF. The DNA of the CDR3 is TGTGCCAGCACCAGACTAGCGGGAGGGGGGGAGACCCAGTACTTC.

This chain joins TRBV6-2 or TRBV6-3 and TRBJ1-4; 10 nucleotides line up with TRBD1. CDR1 and CDR2 (germline): MNHEY, SVGEGT. The CDR3 is made up of 16 amino acids. Trimming removed 3 bases from V and 8 bases from J; junction bases left unmatched: 9. The CDR3 nucleotides read TGTGCCAGCAGTTATCCCGGACAGGGGGATCGAGAAAAACTGTTTTTT. It codes for CASSYPGQGDREKLFF.

To note about this clonotype: Since a much larger clone is just one base distant, this may be a read error. The V call is TRBV18, the J call TRBJ2-7; the D gene is possibly TRBD1 (7 bases). The V gene's germline CDR1 is KGHSH and CDR2 LQKENI. V shed 2 bases and J shed 5 bases, with 13 bases lying between them. This CDR3 spans 14 amino acids. CDR3 loop: CASSPSGGTHEQYF. CDR3 coding DNA: TGTGCCAGCTCACCATCAGGGGGGACCCACGAGCAGTACTTC.

There are many counts of this clonotype. The V call is TRBV6-5, the J call TRBJ2-1; tentative D call: TRBD2 (5 bases). Per germline, CDR1 MNHEY and CDR2 SVGAGI. The V end lost 3 bases, the J end lost 1 base, and 7 bases lay between the germline ends. The CDR3 runs to 14 residues. The CDR3 sequence is CASSYGESYNEQFF. CDR3 DNA: TGTGCCAGCAGTTATGGGGAGTCCTACAATGAGCAGTTCTTC.

This clonotype has a handful of counts. The chain links TRBV18 to TRBJ2-7, with 10 bases that match TRBD2. The CDR3 has 18 residues. With V trimmed by 5 bases and J by 4 bases, 17 bases remained unmatched. Germline V gene data show CDR1 as KGHSH and CDR2 as LQKENI. The CDR3 region is CASSTLGTSGEITYEQYF. The CDR3 nucleotides read TGTGCCAGCTCAACCCTAGGAACTAGCGGGGAGATTACTTACGAGCAGTACTTC.

This clonotype was counted a few times. The J gene is TRBJ1-2, the V gene TRBV28, with TRBD1 matching over 7 bases. The germline CDR1 and CDR2 sequences are MDHEN and SYDVKM. The CDR3 runs 14 residues. Germline trimming cut 8 bases from V and 5 bases from J; bases unmatched to any gene: 11. The chain's CDR3 is CASQKAGGYYGYTF. DNA of the CDR3: TGTGCCAGCCAAAAGGCAGGGGGTTATTATGGCTACACCTTC.

This clonotype was counted at least ten times. The chain employs TRBV28 and TRBJ2-3, with 10 bases lining up with TRBD2. The CDR3 loop spans 16 amino acids. The germline V gene has CDR1 MDHEN and CDR2 SYDVKM. Unmatched junction bases numbered 8, after V lost 5 bases and J lost 3 bases. The CDR3 region has the DNA TGTGCCAGCAGTGGGCTAGCGGGAGCACGGACAGATACGCAGTATTTT. Translated, it gives CASSGLAGARTDTQYF.

The chain couples TRBV30 to TRBJ1-5; no clear D gene. Trimming removed 1 base from V and 7 bases from J, with 11 bases in between. This CDR3 has 13 amino acids. Germline lookup yields CDR1 GTSNPN and CDR2 SVGIG (reference sequence). CDR3: CAWSEVSGQPQHF. The CDR3 coding sequence is TGTGCCTGGAGTGAGGTGAGCGGGCAGCCCCAGCATTTT.

This clonotype was detected a few times. This chain connects TRBV27 to TRBJ2-7; TRBD1 or TRBD2 may be the D gene (5 bases each). The germline V gene has CDR1 MNHEY and CDR2 SMNVEV (reference sequence). This CDR3 has 12 amino acids. V lost 5 bases and J lost 5, with 10 bases in between. The CDR3 is CASSEGMNEQYF. CDR3 bases: TGTGCCAGCAGTGAGGGGATGAACGAGCAGTACTTC.

In this sample, this clonotype turned up many times. V and J are TRBV2 and TRBJ1-3; D uncertain. Germline V lookup: CDR1 SNHLY, CDR2 FYNNEI. The CDR3 length is 12 residues. V lost 3 bases and J 4 bases, leaving 4 bases between the germline ends. CDR3 coding DNA: TGTGCCAGCAGTGACCAGGGAAACACCATATATTTT. The encoded protein is CASSDQGNTIYF.

Of note for this clonotype: This clone may be a read error of a much larger clone one base away. Because it lacks the conserved phenylalanine or tryptophan at the end, this CDR3 is likely a read error. The V and J genes are TRBV27 and TRBJ2-5; D remains ambiguous. Trimming stripped 4 bases from V and 1 base from J, with 7 bases between. Germline V CDR1 and CDR2: MNHEY, SMNVEV (reference sequence). This CDR3 has 13 residues. CDR3 DNA: TGTGCCAGCAGTTCCCTTGTCCAAGAGACCCAGTACTCC. As protein: CASSSLVQETQYS.

The chain combines TRBV14 with TRBJ2-5; D possibly matches TRBD1 or TRBD2 (5 bases each). The germline V and J ends were trimmed by 3 bases and 5 bases, with 13 bases remaining between them. In germline, CDR1 is SGHDN, CDR2 FVKESK. The CDR3 covers 14 residues. CDR3 in DNA: TGTGCCAGCAGCCAGACCCGATGGGGGGAGACCCAGTACTTC. Protein product: CASSQTRWGETQYF.

The gene calls are TRBV7-8 and TRBJ1-6; no clear D gene. Between the trimmed V and J ends, which lost 5 bases and 7 bases, there was a span of 12 bases. The CDR3 runs to 14 residues. The germline CDR1 and CDR2 sequences are SGHVS and FQNEAQ. CDR3 nucleotide sequence: TGTGCCAGCAGCCAAGGGTTGTCAAATTCACCCCTCCACTTT. Its translation: CASSQGLSNSPLHF.

This clonotype was seen at least ten times. The J gene is TRBJ2-3, the V gene TRBV29-1; 11 positions agree with TRBD2. The CDR3 extends over 16 amino acids. Germline loops: CDR1 SQVTM, CDR2 ANQGSEA. The J segment lost 3 bases and the V segment lost 0 bases, leaving 5 bases of the junction unmatched. CDR3 nucleotides: TGCAGCGTTGAAGATATCCTAGCGGGAGGTACAGATACGCAGTATTTT. It codes for CSVEDILAGGTDTQYF.

This clonotype was seen a handful of times. The rearrangement links TRBV19 to TRBJ2-1; D is unclear. Trimming removed 3 bases from V and 9 bases from J, with 15 bases in between. This CDR3 comprises 14 residues. CDR1 is LNHDA and CDR2 is SQIVND in the germline V gene (reference sequence). The CDR3 DNA reads as TGTGCCAGTAGTATTGGCACTGATTTGTCTGAGCAGTTCTTC. Its translation is CASSIGTDLSEQFF. Based on the CDR3 plus reference TRBV19 and TRBJ2-1, the full variable domain is DGGITQSPKYLFRKEGQNVTLSCEQNLNHDAMYWYRQDPGQGLRLIYYSQIVNDFQKGDIAEGYSVSREKKESFPLTVTSAQKNPTAFYLCASSIGTDLSEQFFGPGTRLTVL.

This clonotype was detected only once. DNA of the CDR3: TGTGCCACCAGCATTGAGAAGAGGGATGGCTACACCTTC. This codes for CATSIEKRDGYTF. The rearrangement uses TRBV15 and TRBJ1-2; D gene unclear. CDR1 is LNHNV, CDR2 YYDKDF, per germline (reference sequence). This CDR3 spans 13 amino acids. Trimming shortened V by 4 bases and J by 6 bases, and 12 bases separated the two germline ends.

The sample holds a few counts of this clonotype. This chain joins TRBV19 and TRBJ1-5; no clear D gene. Germline CDR1 reads LNHDA; CDR2 reads SQIVND (reference sequence). With 5 bases removed from V and 1 base from J, the gap between germline ends came to 12 bases. The CDR3 consists of 15 residues. The chain's CDR3 is CASSRRAGSNQPQHF. CDR3 sequence (DNA): TGTGCCAGTAGTCGGAGGGCTGGGAGCAATCAGCCCCAGCATTTT.

In its sample, this clonotype was seen a few times. This sequence joins TRBV4-2 and TRBJ2-5, with D hard to call. This CDR3 spans 13 amino acids. V lost 2 bases, J lost 3 bases, and 7 bases lay in between. Per the germline V gene, CDR1 is LGHNA and CDR2 is YNFKEQ. The CDR3 is CASSQSPKETQYF. The CDR3 DNA sequence: TGTGCCAGCAGCCAATCTCCGAAAGAGACCCAGTACTTC.

This clonotype has ten or more counts. The chain combines TRBV6-2 or TRBV6-3 with TRBJ2-7, with a possible D match to TRBD1 (6 bases). Germline V lookup: CDR1 MNHEY, CDR2 SVGEGT. The CDR3 is made up of 13 amino acids. V lost 10 bases to trimming and J lost 5 bases, with 18 bases between them. The CDR3 here is CATIAGRGHEQYF. The CDR3, as DNA: TGTGCCACCATCGCGGGCAGGGGCCACGAGCAGTACTTC.

The rearrangement joins TRBV3-1 to TRBJ2-7; a possible D gene is TRBD2 (5 bases). The CDR3 has 16 amino acids. The V gene's germline CDR1 is LGHDT and CDR2 YNNKEL (reference sequence). V lost 0 bases, J lost 0 bases, and 12 bases lay in between. CDR3 protein: CASSQERVGSSYEQYF. The CDR3 DNA reads as TGTGCCAGCAGCCAAGAGAGGGTAGGAAGCTCCTACGAGCAGTACTTC.

In its sample, this clonotype was seen many times. This sequence joins TRBV12-3 or TRBV12-4 and TRBJ2-6; TRBD1 aligns across 7 bases. The CDR3 is 17 residues long. Trimming at V came to 5 bases and at J to 3 bases, leaving 10 bases not matched to a gene. The CDR3 region is CASSPQTGTSGANVLTF. CDR3 in DNA: TGTGCCAGCAGTCCCCAGACAGGGACGAGTGGGGCCAACGTCCTGACTTTC.

This clonotype was picked up many times. The chain uses TRBV2 and TRBJ2-1, with 9 bases that match TRBD2. The CDR3 covers 15 residues. V shed 6 bases, J shed 0 bases, and the junction held 3 bases outside the gene matches. Germline V gene lookup returns CDR1 SNHLY and CDR2 FYNNEI. CDR3 loop: CASRSSGVSYNEQFF. The CDR3 DNA reads as TGTGCCAGCAGGTCTAGCGGGGTCTCCTACAATGAGCAGTTCTTC.

The sample holds a few counts of this clonotype. V is TRBV9 and J is TRBJ1-1; no definite D call. V was cut by 0 bases and J by 0 bases, with 9 bases left in between. The CDR3 consists of 15 residues. Germline CDR1 SGDLS, CDR2 YYNGEE. The CDR3 DNA sequence: TGTGCCAGCAGCGTAGATGCGGTCCTGAACACTGAAGCTTTCTTT. This gives the protein CASSVDAVLNTEAFF.